A selection of T cell receptor beta chains follows, all from one sample in a study of T cell changes during pregnancy in multiple sclerosis. The repertoire was sequenced with immunoSEQ multiplex PCR; TCRdb's copy has only in-frame clones and lacks some. The profile covers about 51,000 clones, with around 94% appearing a single time and about 0.5% taken by the ten largest. The sample was CD4+ T cells from peripheral blood mononuclear cells, taken in the second trimester of pregnancy. The receptors originated from a female donor with multiple sclerosis, enrolled in a pregnancy study. Both conserved end residues are part of each CDR3. D genes are given only for firm matches. Clone size is shown for a subset of rows, as once, few, many or a class of expanded clone.

abundance	d_gene	j_gene	v_gene	len	CDR3aa	CDR3nt
-	TRBD1	TRBJ2-5	TRBV5-6	14	CASSSGQVQETQYF	TGTGCCAGCAGCTCAGGACAGGTTCAAGAGACCCAGTACTTC
-	TRBD1	TRBJ2-4	TRBV4-3	14	CASSQDRGQGVPYF	TGCGCCAGCAGCCAAGATAGGGGACAGGGAGTCCCGTACTTC
-	TRBD1	TRBJ1-1	TRBV7-9	14	CASSLKGASTEAFF	TGTGCCAGCAGCTTGAAGGGGGCTAGCACTGAAGCTTTCTTT
-	-	TRBJ1-6	TRBV19	13	CASSAGANSPLHF	TGTGCCAGTAGTGCAGGGGCAAATTCACCCCTCCACTTT
-	-	TRBJ2-3	TRBV5-1	13	CASKSGTTDTQYF	TGCGCCAGCAAGAGCGGAACCACAGATACGCAGTATTTT
once	TRBD1	TRBJ2-2	TRBV9	18	CASSAGTVFRTNTGELFF	TGTGCCAGCAGCGCCGGGACAGTATTCAGAACGAACACCGGGGAGCTGTTTTTT
-	-	TRBJ2-2	TRBV11-2	14	CASSNPRRAGELFF	TGTGCCAGCAGCAACCCCCGGAGAGCCGGGGAGCTGTTTTTT
-	TRBD1	TRBJ1-1	TRBV19	16	CASRDRGGQGNTEAFF	TGTGCCAGTAGGGACCGGGGAGGACAGGGAAACACTGAAGCTTTCTTT
-	-	TRBJ2-1	TRBV6-4	12	CASSDFQNEQFF	TGTGCCAGCAGTGACTTTCAGAATGAGCAGTTCTTC
-	-	TRBJ1-1	TRBV9	14	CASSAKQGYTEAFF	TGTGCCAGCAGCGCTAAACAGGGATACACTGAAGCTTTCTTT
-	TRBD2	TRBJ2-1	TRBV4-2	16	CASSQGLAGPFNEQFF	TGTGCCAGCAGCCAAGGGCTAGCGGGCCCTTTCAATGAGCAGTTCTTC
-	TRBD1	TRBJ1-1	TRBV19	15	CASSWDRSMNTEAFF	TGTGCCAGTAGTTGGGACAGAAGCATGAACACTGAAGCTTTCTTT
-	TRBD1	TRBJ1-6	TRBV19	18	CASNLGQGLFGPNSPLHF	TGTGCCAGTAATTTGGGACAGGGACTTTTTGGGCCAAATTCACCCCTCCACTTT
-	TRBD1	TRBJ1-2	TRBV10-1	12	CASRRDRGGYTF	TGCGCCAGCAGACGGGACAGGGGTGGCTACACCTTC
-	-	TRBJ1-4	TRBV6-5	13	CASRRATNEKLFF	TGTGCCAGCAGGAGGGCAACTAATGAAAAACTGTTTTTT
-	-	TRBJ1-3	TRBV9	15	CASSVAAQRGNTIYF	TGTGCCAGCAGCGTAGCTGCACAGAGAGGAAACACCATATATTTT
-	-	TRBJ1-1	TRBV29-1	12	CSFRGGHTEAFF	TGCAGCTTCCGGGGGGGGCACACTGAAGCTTTCTTT
-	TRBD1	TRBJ1-5	TRBV19	17	CASSSLRQGDSNQPQHF	TGTGCCAGTAGTTCCCTACGACAGGGGGATAGCAATCAGCCCCAGCATTTT
-	TRBD1	TRBJ1-2	TRBV5-4	13	CASSLAGGYGYTF	TGTGCCAGCAGCTTGGCAGGGGGCTATGGCTACACCTTC
-	-	TRBJ1-6	TRBV6-6	15	CASSVLGGDTSPLHF	TGTGCCAGCAGTGTCCTTGGGGGGGATACTTCACCCCTCCACTTT
-	TRBD2	TRBJ2-1	TRBV2	14	CASGGSGVYNEQFF	TGTGCCAGCGGGGGTAGCGGGGTTTACAATGAGCAGTTCTTC
-	-	TRBJ2-7	TRBV14	14	CASSQVWTAYEQYF	TGTGCCAGCAGCCAAGTTTGGACAGCCTACGAGCAGTACTTC
-	TRBD1	TRBJ2-3	TRBV7-2	15	CASSLPGQASDTQYF	TGTGCCAGCAGCTTACCGGGACAGGCGTCAGATACGCAGTATTTT
once	TRBD1	TRBJ2-2	TRBV12-5	15	CASGPTGPNTGELFF	TGTGCTAGTGGGCCGACAGGGCCAAACACCGGGGAGCTGTTTTTT
-	TRBD1	TRBJ2-3	TRBV7-3	21	CASSSTGQTLWAGPVADTQYF	TGTGCCAGCAGCTCGACAGGGCAAACGCTTTGGGCGGGCCCCGTGGCAGATACGCAGTATTTT
-	TRBD1	TRBJ2-7	TRBV30	11	CAWTQGVRQYF	TGTGCCTGGACCCAGGGGGTAAGGCAGTACTTC
-	-	TRBJ1-2	TRBV27	15	CASSLSGDASGGYTF	TGTGCCAGCAGTCTAAGCGGGGATGCCTCGGGGGGCTACACCTTC
-	-	TRBJ2-5	TRBV30	16	CASTPLLAGQGETQYF	TGTGCCTCAACACCCCTATTGGCAGGGCAAGGGGAGACCCAGTACTTC
-	-	TRBJ1-5	TRBV7-9	13	CASSLQGYQPQHF	TGTGCCAGCAGCTTACAGGGTTATCAGCCCCAGCATTTT
-	-	TRBJ2-3	TRBV4-1	15	CASSQGGQGIGTQYF	TGCGCCAGCAGCCAAGGGGGCCAGGGAATAGGTACGCAGTATTTT
-	-	TRBJ1-2	TRBV5-4	15	CASTPVMGPNYGYTF	TGTGCCAGCACTCCCGTGATGGGGCCTAACTATGGCTACACCTTC
-	TRBD1	TRBJ1-5	TRBV4-1	15	CASSLGQYSNQPQHF	TGCGCCAGCAGCTTGGGACAGTATAGCAATCAGCCCCAGCATTTT
-	-	TRBJ1-3	TRBV4-1	18	CASSQDREVSSSGNTIYF	TGCGCCAGCAGCCAAGATCGGGAAGTATCAAGCTCTGGAAACACCATATATTTT
-	TRBD1	TRBJ1-6	TRBV11-3	15	CASSFGQGTNSPLHF	TGTGCCAGCAGCTTTGGACAGGGAACTAATTCACCCCTCCACTTT
-	TRBD2	TRBJ2-6	TRBV10-3	17	CAIRPGLEGRGANVLTF	TGTGCCATCAGACCGGGACTAGAAGGGCGTGGGGCCAACGTCCTGACTTTC
once	-	TRBJ1-2	TRBV4-3	16	CASSQDLAPGVYGYTF	TGCGCCAGCAGCCAAGATCTGGCTCCGGGGGTCTATGGCTACACCTTC
many	TRBD2	TRBJ2-7	TRBV2	13	CASSEGPGRGQYF	TGTGCCAGCAGTGAAGGACCCGGGAGGGGGCAGTACTTC
-	-	TRBJ1-2	TRBV29-1	13	CSVEPAGIYGYTF	TGCAGCGTTGAACCGGCAGGAATCTATGGCTACACCTTC
once	-	TRBJ2-1	TRBV7-2	13	CASSSRTNNEQFF	TGTGCCAGCAGCTCTCGGACAAACAATGAGCAGTTCTTC
-	TRBD2	TRBJ2-5	TRBV6-5	15	CASSFLAGAGETQYF	TGTGCCAGCAGTTTCCTAGCGGGGGCGGGGGAGACCCAGTACTTC
-	-	TRBJ2-2	TRBV2	16	CASFRDFGANTGELFF	TGTGCCAGCTTTCGCGATTTCGGGGCGAACACCGGGGAGCTGTTTTTT
-	-	TRBJ1-3	TRBV6-4	15	CAMRRVRTSGNTIYF	TGTGCCATGAGGAGGGTAAGGACCTCTGGAAACACCATATATTTT
-	TRBD2	TRBJ2-5	TRBV7-2	13	CASSGGAGGTQYF	TGTGCCAGCAGCGGCGGGGCGGGGGGGACCCAGTACTTC
-	TRBD1	TRBJ1-1	TRBV19	17	CASSPTGVPLMNTEAFF	TGTGCCAGTAGTCCTACAGGGGTCCCACTCATGAACACTGAAGCTTTCTTT
-	-	TRBJ1-6	TRBV4-1	15	CASSPERRVGSPLHF	TGCGCCAGCAGCCCGGAGAGGAGGGTGGGTTCACCCCTCCACTTT
-	-	TRBJ2-7	TRBV28	14	CASRPPGQTYEQYF	TGTGCCAGCAGACCCCCGGGACAAACTTACGAGCAGTACTTC
few	TRBD1	TRBJ1-1	TRBV7-3	15	CASSLGQGGFTEAFF	TGTGCCAGCAGCTTAGGGCAGGGGGGATTCACTGAAGCTTTCTTT
-	TRBD1	TRBJ1-3	TRBV7-2	18	CASSLTPSGQGGGNTIYF	TGTGCCAGCAGCCTCACCCCATCCGGACAGGGGGGAGGAAACACCATATATTTT
-	TRBD1	TRBJ2-1	TRBV7-7	16	CASSSTGTGVYNEQFF	TGTGCCAGCAGCTCTACCGGGACAGGGGTCTACAATGAGCAGTTCTTC
-	-	TRBJ1-2	TRBV18	14	CASSTTGSNYGYTF	TGTGCCAGCTCGACAACAGGGTCGAACTATGGCTACACCTTC
-	-	TRBJ1-1	TRBV25-1	14	CASSAHRDVAEAFF	TGTGCCAGCAGTGCCCACAGGGATGTCGCTGAAGCTTTCTTT
-	TRBD2	TRBJ2-1	TRBV7-6	17	CASSPRLAGATYNEQFF	TGTGCCAGCAGCCCACGACTAGCGGGGGCTACCTACAATGAGCAGTTCTTC
-	-	TRBJ1-5	TRBV7-2	15	CASSDRNSPAQPQHF	TGTGCCAGCAGCGACAGGAATTCCCCTGCTCAGCCCCAGCATTTT
-	TRBD1	TRBJ2-1	TRBV6-4	16	CASSPRGQGGYNEQFF	TGTGCCAGCAGCCCAAGGGGACAGGGAGGCTACAATGAGCAGTTCTTC
-	-	TRBJ2-7	TRBV11-2	14	CASSVRGGTYEQYF	TGTGCCAGCAGCGTAAGGGGGGGAACCTACGAGCAGTACTTC